The 20 T cell receptor beta chains reported below all come from one sample, sequenced in a study of blood T cell repertoires in COVID-19. TCRdb's copy holds only in-frame clones and misses some; the assay was immunoSEQ multiplex PCR. The data contain some 99,000 clones, 65% to 85% of them singletons. Material: peripheral blood. The receptor set was obtained from a woman of 80 years or more with acute or convalescent COVID-19.

This sequence joins TRBV6-5 and TRBJ1-6, with D tentatively TRBD1 (5 bases). The CDR3 covers 13 residues. Germline V CDR1 and CDR2: MNHEY, SVGAGI. V gave up 8 bases and J gave up 10 bases, with 15 bases separating them. The CDR3 spells CASGPLGRSPLHF. The CDR3 nucleotides are TGTGCCAGCGGGCCCCTGGGGCGGTCACCCCTCCACTTT.

The chain joins TRBV11-2 to TRBJ1-6; no firm D call. CDR1 and CDR2 from the germline V gene are SGHAT and FQNNGV. This CDR3 contains 16 residues. V lost 2 bases and J 6 bases, leaving 14 bases between the germline ends. The CDR3 spells CASSLRTDPSNSPLHF. The CDR3 DNA is TGTGCCAGCAGCTTACGAACGGATCCTAGTAATTCACCCCTCCACTTT.

The chain combines TRBV27 with TRBJ1-6; a weak D match, TRBD1 (5 bases). Trimming took 1 base from V and 2 from J, leaving 9 bases between them. The CDR3 is made up of 16 amino acids. Per the germline V gene, CDR1 is MNHEY and CDR2 is SMNVEV (reference sequence). For the CDR3, the DNA is TGTGCCAGCAGTTTATGGGGCGGCACCTATAATTCACCCCTCCACTTT. It encodes CASSLWGGTYNSPLHF.

V and J are TRBV19 and TRBJ2-5; TRBD2 matches at 7 bases. The trim removed 6 bases at V and 1 base at J, leaving 8 bases unmatched. Germline V lookup: CDR1 LNHDA, CDR2 SQIVND (reference sequence). The CDR3 covers 15 residues. The CDR3 sequence is CASRETSVSQETQYF. The DNA for the CDR3 is TGTGCCAGTAGGGAAACTAGCGTATCCCAAGAGACCCAGTACTTC.

The chain combines TRBV3-1 (or the pseudogene TRBV3-2) with TRBJ2-3; a weak D match, TRBD1 (6 bases). CDR3 length: 15 residues. Between the trimmed V and J ends, which lost 2 bases and 1 base, there was a span of 10 bases. Germline V gives CDR1 LGHDT, CDR2 YNNKEL (reference sequence). CDR3: CASSQNRDGTDTQYF. The CDR3 bases are TGTGCCAGCAGCCAAAACAGGGACGGCACAGATACGCAGTATTTT.

This clone was seen a few times. This chain uses TRBV7-6 with TRBJ2-2; 9 bases fit TRBD2. V lost 4 bases to trimming and J lost 0 bases; unmatched junction nucleotides: 9. The CDR3 totals 18 residues. Germline V lookup: CDR1 SGHVS, CDR2 FNYEAQ. The CDR3 sequence: CASSYPGTSLTNTGELFF. In DNA form, the CDR3 reads TGTGCCAGCAGCTACCCCGGGACTAGCCTTACGAACACCGGGGAGCTGTTTTTT.

The rearrangement uses TRBV6-5 and TRBJ1-2, with 8 nucleotides matching TRBD1. Per germline, CDR1 MNHEY and CDR2 SVGAGI. Trimming at V came to 6 bases and at J to 8 bases, leaving 8 bases not matched to a gene. The CDR3 is made up of 13 amino acids. CDR3 DNA: TGTGCCAGCAGCAGGGGGCGAGAACGAGGCTACACCTTC. As protein: CASSRGRERGYTF.

This chain uses TRBV27 with TRBJ1-2, with 9 bases that match TRBD1. This CDR3 comprises 15 residues. Germline CDR1 is MNHEY and CDR2 is SMNVEV (reference sequence). V lost 2 bases and J lost 3; bases outside the gene matches: 4. CDR3 loop: CASSLEGTGHYGYTF. As DNA, the CDR3 is TGTGCCAGCAGTTTAGAGGGGACAGGGCACTATGGCTACACCTTC.

This clone was detected only once. The rearrangement uses TRBV27 and TRBJ2-3, with 7 bases fitting TRBD2. Germline values: CDR1 MNHEY, CDR2 SMNVEV (reference sequence). J lost 4 bases, V lost 0 bases, and 4 bases had no gene match. The CDR3 extends over 15 amino acids. CDR3 coding DNA: TGTGCCAGCAGTTTATCAAGCGGGGCCCCAGATACGCAGTATTTT. Its translation: CASSLSSGAPDTQYF.

CDR3 region: CASSHRWQGPNTEAFF. CDR3 nucleotides: TGCGCCAGCAGCCACCGCTGGCAGGGCCCTAACACTGAAGCTTTCTTT. The gene calls are TRBV4-1 and TRBJ1-1; weak D call: TRBD1 (5 bases). V was clipped by 3 bases and J by 2 bases, with 16 bases between them. In germline, CDR1 is MGHRA, CDR2 YSYEKL. This CDR3 comprises 16 residues.

The rearrangement links TRBV9 to TRBJ2-5; TRBD2 matches 7 bases. The germline V gene has CDR1 SGDLS and CDR2 YYNGEE. J was trimmed by 1 base and V by 3 bases; bases with no gene match: 3. This CDR3 spans 14 amino acids. CDR3 nucleotide sequence: TGTGCCAGCAGCGCCGGGACTACCCAAGAGACCCAGTACTTC. It specifies CASSAGTTQETQYF.

V usage is TRBV13 and J usage is TRBJ2-3; 9 positions agree with TRBD2. The CDR3 is 16 amino acids. V lost 2 bases, J lost 0 bases, and 3 bases stayed unmatched. Germline assignment: CDR1 PRHDT and CDR2 FYEKMQ (reference sequence). The CDR3 loop is CASSLRRGGSTDTQYF. The CDR3 region has the DNA TGTGCCAGCAGCTTACGGCGGGGGGGAAGCACAGATACGCAGTATTTT.

This chain joins TRBV5-6 and TRBJ1-3; 8 bases line up with TRBD1. The germline V gene encodes CDR1 SGHDT and CDR2 YYEEEE. The CDR3 sequence is 14 residues long. Unmatched junction bases numbered 9, after V lost 5 bases and J lost 8 bases. CDR3 sequence reads: CASRREGQGHTIYF. CDR3 sequence (DNA): TGTGCCAGCAGACGAGAAGGACAGGGACACACCATATATTTT.

The chain joins TRBV10-2 to TRBJ2-4; D gene ambiguous. This CDR3 is 14 amino acids long. Trimming removed 3 bases from V and 0 bases from J, with 6 bases in between. CDR1 is WSHSY, CDR2 SAAADI, per germline. The CDR3 DNA is TGCGCCAGCAGTGAAACGGGAGCCAAAAACATTCAGTACTTC. Translating it yields CASSETGAKNIQYF.

CDR3 DNA: TGTGCCAGCAGACCGACAGGGAGGAACACTGAAGCTTTCTTT. Translating gives CASRPTGRNTEAFF. V and J are TRBV5-6 and TRBJ1-1; 7 bases fit TRBD1. This CDR3 comprises 14 residues. Germline CDR1 is SGHDT and CDR2 is YYEEEE. V trimming: 5 bases; J trimming: 1 base; junction bases outside the gene matches: 5.

The chain is built from TRBV7-8 and TRBJ2-1, with 7 bases aligning to TRBD2. Germline V CDR1 and CDR2: SGHVS, FQNEAQ. V lost 5 bases to trimming and J lost 0 bases; unmatched junction nucleotides: 10. CDR3 length equals 17 residues. CDR3 DNA sequence: TGTGCCAGCAGCATCCGGGACTATTCGAGCTCCTACAATGAGCAGTTCTTC. Translation gives CASSIRDYSSSYNEQFF.

The chain uses TRBV19 and TRBJ2-3; 9 bases map to TRBD1. After removal of 7 bases from V and 0 bases from J, the junction contained 8 bases not matched to a gene. CDR3 length: 16 residues. Germline V gives CDR1 LNHDA, CDR2 SQIVND (reference sequence). CDR3 nucleotide sequence: TGTGCCAGTACGTCCCCGGGACAGGGTAGCACAGATACGCAGTATTTT. The encoded protein is CASTSPGQGSTDTQYF.

The chain uses TRBV6-2 or TRBV6-3 and TRBJ1-1, with D possibly TRBD1 on 6 matching bases. CDR3 length equals 15 residues. Germline CDR1 is MNHEY and CDR2 is SVGEGT. V lost 2 bases and J lost 3, with 13 bases in between. The CDR3 sequence: CASSYGGAKDTEAFF. Written as DNA, the CDR3 is TGTGCCAGCAGTTACGGGGGGGCTAAGGACACTGAAGCTTTCTTT.

The chain links TRBV9 to TRBJ2-3; 11 nucleotides agree with TRBD1. This CDR3 region has 15 residues. From germline, CDR1 is SGDLS and CDR2 YYNGEE. Unmatched junction bases numbered 3, after V lost 3 bases and J lost 3 bases. CDR3 region: CASSGDRGRTDTQYF. CDR3 DNA sequence: TGTGCCAGCAGCGGGGACAGGGGGAGGACAGATACGCAGTATTTT.

This clone was recorded a few times. The rearrangement links TRBV5-5 to TRBJ1-6; D perhaps matches TRBD1 (5 bases). In germline, CDR1 is SGHKS, CDR2 YYEKEE (reference sequence). Trimming shortened V by 4 bases and J by 7 bases, and 18 bases separated the two germline ends. CDR3 length equals 16 residues. The CDR3 reads CASSGGFWGGNSPLHF. The CDR3 nucleotides are TGTGCCAGCAGCGGGGGTTTCTGGGGAGGGAATTCACCCCTCCACTTT. Using reference TRBV5-5 and TRBJ1-6 for the parts outside the CDR3, the full variable domain is DAGVTQSPTHLIKTRGQQVTLRCSPISGHKSVSWYQQVLGQGPQFIFQYYEKEERGRGNFPDRFSARQFPNYSSELNVNALLLGDSALYLCASSGGFWGGNSPLHFGNGTRLTVT.